The 24 T cell receptor beta chains reported below all come from one sample, sequenced in a study of cytomegalovirus exposure and HLA in healthy donors. Clones were read by immunoSEQ multiplex PCR, and TCRdb kept only the in-frame ones, dropping some. The data show about 160,000 clones, roughly 89% seen once. The sample was PBMCs. The receptors derive from a man aged 18-30 years in good health and CMV-seropositive.

The chain employs TRBV21-1 and TRBJ2-7; the table assigns TRBD2, which was not confirmed against the DNA. TRBV21-1 is labeled a pseudogene. There are 16 residues in the CDR3. In DNA, the CDR3 is TGTGCCAGCATCCAACCTGGTGGGGGAGGCTACCCCGTACAGTACTTC. The encoded protein is CASIQPGGGGYPVQYF.

J is TRBJ2-1 and V is TRBV27; 9 bases fit TRBD2. V was pared by 4 bases and J by 3 bases, with 7 bases of the junction left unmatched. The CDR3 spans 16 residues. CDR1 is MNHEY and CDR2 is SMNVEV in the germline V gene (reference sequence). CDR3 nucleotides: TGTGCCAGCAGTTCTTTAGCGGGAGTTTTCTACAATGAGCAGTTCTTC. Protein: CASSSLAGVFYNEQFF.

The chain has TRBV27 and TRBJ1-5, with D maybe TRBD1 (5 bases). Trimming shortened V by 2 bases and J by 0 bases, and 8 bases separated the two germline ends. This CDR3 contains 15 residues. Germline CDR1 MNHEY, CDR2 SMNVEV (reference sequence). CDR3 sequence (DNA): TGTGCCAGCAGTTTACTAGGGGATAGCAATCAGCCCCAGCATTTT. It encodes CASSLLGDSNQPQHF.

The rearrangement joins TRBV6-4 to TRBJ2-2; a possible D gene is TRBD2 (5 bases). This CDR3 is built from 12 residues. Trimming shortened V by 4 bases and J by 6 bases, and 6 bases separated the two germline ends. CDR1 MRHNA and CDR2 SNTAGT come from the germline V gene. For the CDR3, the DNA is TGTGCCAGCAGTGCCGGGGCCGGGGAGCTGTTTTTT. Translation: CASSAGAGELFF.

Only one count was recorded for this clone. V and J are TRBV30 and TRBJ2-7; perhaps TRBD2 as D (6 bases). V shed 2 bases and J shed 2 bases, with 10 bases lying between them. CDR1 is GTSNPN and CDR2 is SVGIG in the germline V gene (reference sequence). The CDR3 consists of 13 residues. CDR3 region: CAWSSGRTYEQYF. CDR3 DNA: TGTGCCTGGAGTAGCGGGCGCACCTACGAGCAGTACTTC.

The J gene is TRBJ2-4, the V gene TRBV10-3; 10 nucleotides line up with TRBD1. Unmatched junction bases numbered 6, after V lost 10 bases and J lost 6 bases. The germline CDR1 and CDR2 sequences are ENHRY and SYGVKD. This CDR3 spans 13 amino acids. The CDR3 reads CATQTGGGNIQYF. CDR3 in DNA: TGTGCCACACAGACAGGGGGCGGAAACATTCAGTACTTC.

This sequence joins TRBV19 and TRBJ1-4; D uncertain. V shed 1 base and J shed 0 bases, with 3 bases lying between them. Germline CDR1 and CDR2: LNHDA and SQIVND (reference sequence). The CDR3 runs 14 residues. The CDR3 here is CASSIAATNEKLFF. CDR3 DNA: TGTGCCAGTAGTATAGCCGCAACTAATGAAAAACTGTTTTTT.

The chain recombines TRBV4-1 with TRBJ2-1; 9 bases line up with TRBD1. From germline, CDR1 is MGHRA and CDR2 YSYEKL. The CDR3 consists of 17 residues. V trimming: 1 base; J trimming: 2 bases; junction bases outside the gene matches: 6. CDR3 region: CASSQVLGQGPYNEQFF. DNA for the CDR3: TGCGCCAGCAGCCAAGTCCTGGGACAGGGACCCTACAATGAGCAGTTCTTC.

J is TRBJ2-5 and V is TRBV5-1; 7 bases fit TRBD1. V gave up 4 bases and J gave up 2 bases; unmatched junction bases: 8. CDR3 length: 15 amino acids. Germline CDR1 SGHRS, CDR2 YFSETQ. The CDR3: CASSTRPGQQETQYF. As DNA, the CDR3 is TGCGCCAGCAGCACCCGCCCGGGACAGCAAGAGACCCAGTACTTC.

This chain links TRBV27 with TRBJ2-4, with D tentatively TRBD1 (6 bases). Germline CDR1 is MNHEY and CDR2 is SMNVEV (reference sequence). Trimming left V 5 bases short and J 8 bases short, with 13 bases between. The CDR3 is made up of 13 amino acids. Here the CDR3 reads CASSNQQGYIQYF. The CDR3 DNA sequence: TGTGCCAGCAGTAACCAACAGGGTTACATTCAGTACTTC.

The CDR3 sequence: CASSEAGGNQPQHF. DNA for the CDR3: TGCGCCAGCAGTGAGGCAGGGGGCAATCAGCCCCAGCATTTT. The chain couples TRBV10-2 to TRBJ1-5; TRBD1 might be the D (6 bases). V was clipped by 2 bases and J by 2 bases, with 7 bases between them. This CDR3 contains 14 residues. CDR1 WSHSY and CDR2 SAAADI come from the germline V gene.

This clone was recorded a few times. The CDR3 DNA follows: TGTGCCAGCAGCTTAGTTCAAGAGGAGACCCAGTACTTC. Residues: CASSLVQEETQYF. This chain uses TRBV11-2 with TRBJ2-5, with no clear D. Trimming stripped 1 base from V and 5 bases from J, with 8 bases between. The germline V gene encodes CDR1 SGHAT and CDR2 FQNNGV. This CDR3 is built from 13 residues.

The J gene is TRBJ2-1, the V gene TRBV4-1, with D perhaps TRBD2 (5 bases). Germline lookup yields CDR1 MGHRA and CDR2 YSYEKL. The CDR3 runs 14 residues. Trimming removed 3 bases at V and 8 bases at J, with 14 bases between. The CDR3 region is CASSQERDVDEQFF. The CDR3 region has the DNA TGCGCCAGCAGCCAGGAACGGGATGTCGATGAGCAGTTCTTC.

The rearrangement links TRBV4-1 to TRBJ2-1; the match to TRBD2 covers 10 bases. Germline loops: CDR1 MGHRA, CDR2 YSYEKL. The CDR3 has 15 residues. J was trimmed by 3 bases and V by 4 bases; bases with no gene match: 3. The CDR3 bases are TGCGCCAGCAGCCCCCTAGCGGGAGTCTACAATGAGCAGTTCTTC. It yields the protein CASSPLAGVYNEQFF.

The chain links TRBV7-9 to TRBJ1-2, with D unresolved. V was cut by 5 bases and J by 0 bases, with 10 bases left in between. The CDR3 has 14 amino acids. Germline V CDR1 and CDR2: SEHNR, FQNEAQ (reference sequence). As DNA, the CDR3 is TGTGCCAGCAGCGCGTACGAAGCTAACTATGGCTACACCTTC. Translating it yields CASSAYEANYGYTF. The variable domain in full, completed from reference TRBV7-9 and TRBJ1-2, reads DTGVSQNPRHKITKRGQNVTFRCDPISEHNRLYWYRQTLGQGPEFLTYFQNEAQLEKSRLLSDRFSAERPKGSFSTLEIQRTEQGDSAMYLCASSAYEANYGYTFGSGTRLTVV.

The V and J genes are TRBV7-3 and TRBJ1-5; D perhaps matches TRBD1 (5 bases). The CDR3 extends over 16 amino acids. Deletions cut 1 base from V and 3 bases from J, with 13 bases between. Germline CDR1 SGHTA, CDR2 FQGTGA. The CDR3 is CASSLNWGGPNQPQHF. As DNA, the CDR3 is TGTGCCAGCAGCTTAAACTGGGGGGGTCCCAATCAGCCCCAGCATTTT.

This clone appeared a few times. The CDR3 sequence: CASSPPGLAGAEQYF. CDR3 nucleotide sequence: TGTGCCAGCAGTCCGCCGGGACTAGCGGGTGCCGAGCAGTACTTC. The V and J genes are TRBV28 and TRBJ2-7; 12 bases agree with TRBD2. The V gene end was trimmed by 5 bases and the J gene end by 6 bases; junction bases not matched to a gene: 8. Germline V gene lookup returns CDR1 MDHEN and CDR2 SYDVKM. The CDR3 runs to 15 residues.

This chain links TRBV6-1 with TRBJ1-5, with D uncertain. The germline V gene has CDR1 MNHNS and CDR2 SASEGT. The CDR3 totals 19 residues. V gave up 2 bases and J gave up 1 base, with 21 bases separating them. In nucleotides, the CDR3 is TGTGCCAGCAGTGAACGGGTCTTAAGACTGCCTCGGAGCAATCAGCCCCAGCATTTT. It translates to CASSERVLRLPRSNQPQHF.

This sequence joins TRBV18 and TRBJ1-4, with D perhaps matching TRBD1 (5 bases). CDR3 length: 17 amino acids. Trimming shortened V by 2 bases and J by 7 bases, and 20 bases separated the two germline ends. CDR1 is KGHSH and CDR2 is LQKENI in the germline V gene. CDR3 residues: CASSPDDSSSFGEKLFF. The DNA for the CDR3 is TGTGCCAGCTCACCAGACGACAGTTCATCCTTTGGTGAAAAACTGTTTTTT.

The rearrangement links TRBV15 to TRBJ2-7, with D possibly TRBD1 on 7 matching bases. Germline CDR1 and CDR2: LNHNV and YYDKDF (reference sequence). Trimming removed 3 bases at V and 3 bases at J, with 15 bases between. There are 15 residues in the CDR3. This chain's CDR3 is CATSRETGRNYEQYF. CDR3 DNA: TGTGCCACCAGCAGGGAGACAGGGAGGAACTACGAGCAGTACTTC. The full variable domain, with the rest looked up from reference TRBV15 and TRBJ2-7, is DAMVIQNPRYQVTQFGKPVTLSCSQTLNHNVMYWYQQKSSQAPKLLFHYYDKDFNNEADTPDNFQSRRPNTSFCFLDIRSPGLGDTAMYLCATSRETGRNYEQYFGPGTRLTVT.

The genes are TRBV4-2 and TRBJ2-1, with TRBD2 matching 10 bases. Germline trimming cut 0 bases from V and 8 bases from J; bases unmatched to any gene: 7. From germline, CDR1 is LGHNA and CDR2 YNFKEQ. The CDR3 is 16 amino acids. The DNA for the CDR3 is TGTGCCAGCAGCCAAGAGGCTAGCGGGAGTGAGGATGAGCAGTTCTTC. Its protein is CASSQEASGSEDEQFF.

The chain couples TRBV18 to TRBJ2-3, with D tentatively TRBD1 (6 bases). V was clipped by 3 bases and J by 2 bases, with 9 bases between them. Germline V gene data show CDR1 as KGHSH and CDR2 as LQKENI. The CDR3 length is 14 residues. CDR3 DNA: TGTGCCAGCTCACCGCGACAGGCCACAGATACGCAGTATTTT. Protein product: CASSPRQATDTQYF.

CDR3 coding DNA: TGCGCCAGCAGCCATACTAGCGGGAGTAGGGAGCAGTTCTTC. As protein: CASSHTSGSREQFF. The V gene is TRBV5-1, the J gene TRBJ2-1; 11 bases match TRBD2. The germline CDR1 and CDR2 sequences are SGHRS and YFSETQ. V trimming: 4 bases; J trimming: 10 bases; junction bases outside the gene matches: 7. The CDR3 contains 14 residues.

This clone was detected only once. This sequence joins TRBV6-4 and TRBJ2-3, with D tentatively TRBD2 (6 bases). V lost 2 bases and J 0 bases, leaving 6 bases between the germline ends. Looked up from germline, CDR1 is MRHNA and CDR2 is SNTAGT. This CDR3 spans 14 amino acids. The DNA of the CDR3 is TGTGCCAGCAGTGACGGGACTAGCACAGATACGCAGTATTTT. Amino acid sequence: CASSDGTSTDTQYF.